One sample yielded the 10 T cell receptor beta chains listed below, sequenced in a study of shared clonotypes between healthy human individuals. Using immunoSEQ multiplex PCR, the repertoire was profiled, and TCRdb retains in-frame clones only, with some absent. The sample yields 2 million or so clones, about 95% seen once. Naive CD8 cells comprised CD45RO-negative, CCR7-positively selected cells, excluding terminally differentiated effector memory CD45RA+ cells. Sequencing was carried out using naive CD8+ T cells sorted from blood. Every receptor here comes from a man between 18 and 29 years old in good health.

V gene TRBV9 combines with J gene TRBJ2-5; 8 positions agree with TRBD2. Per germline, CDR1 SGDLS and CDR2 YYNGEE. The CDR3 spans 14 residues. With 4 bases clipped from V and 4 bases from J, the junction kept 6 bases outside the gene matches. The CDR3 protein is CASSPGLGRETQYF. Here the CDR3 DNA reads TGTGCCAGCAGCCCGGGACTAGGCCGAGAGACCCAGTACTTC.

This clone appeared once. This chain links TRBV19 with TRBJ1-5; D perhaps matches TRBD1 (6 bases). V shed 4 bases and J shed 7 bases, with 11 bases lying between them. CDR3 size: 13 residues. The germline gives CDR1 LNHDA, CDR2 SQIVND (reference sequence). The DNA for the CDR3 is TGTGCCAGTAGTAGTATACAGGGACAGCCCCAGCATTTT. Its translation: CASSSIQGQPQHF. Based on the CDR3 plus reference TRBV19 and TRBJ1-5, the full variable domain is DGGITQSPKYLFRKEGQNVTLSCEQNLNHDAMYWYRQDPGQGLRLIYYSQIVNDFQKGDIAEGYSVSREKKESFPLTVTSAQKNPTAFYLCASSSIQGQPQHFGDGTRLSIL.

The chain carries TRBV9 and TRBJ2-1; TRBD2 agrees at 10 bases. V lost 2 bases and J lost 8; bases outside the gene matches: 16. The germline gives CDR1 SGDLS, CDR2 YYNGEE. The CDR3 contains 18 residues. The CDR3 DNA reads as TGTGCCAGCAGCGTCTTGGGGCTAGCGGGAGTTTTTCCGGATGAGCAGTTCTTC. Amino acids: CASSVLGLAGVFPDEQFF.

The chain joins TRBV6-1 to TRBJ2-3, with 9 positions matching TRBD1. With V trimmed by 6 bases and J by 3 bases, 1 base remained unmatched. The CDR3 runs to 13 residues. CDR1 is MNHNS, CDR2 SASEGT, per germline. Written as DNA, the CDR3 is TGTGCCAGCAGAGACAGGGGGACAGATACGCAGTATTTT. It yields the protein CASRDRGTDTQYF.

In its sample, this clone was seen a few times. Other DNA sequences in this sample translate to the same CDR3. The chain has TRBV9 and TRBJ2-3; D remains ambiguous. The CDR3 spans 14 residues. From germline, CDR1 is SGDLS and CDR2 YYNGEE. The V end lost 0 bases, the J end lost 0 bases, and 5 bases lay between the germline ends. The CDR3 here is CASSVEGSTDTQYF. CDR3 bases: TGTGCCAGCAGCGTAGAGGGTAGCACAGATACGCAGTATTTT.

Only a few counts were recorded for this clone. The missing conserved phenylalanine or tryptophan at the end of this CDR3 makes a read error likely. The rearrangement uses TRBV19 and TRBJ1-5; D is uncertain. The CDR3 loop spans 12 amino acids. CDR1 and CDR2 from the germline V gene are LNHDA and SQIVND (reference sequence). V lost 1 base, J lost 4 bases, and 2 bases lay in between. DNA of the CDR3: TGTGCCAGTAGTATAGGGAATCAGCCCCAGCATCTT. Its translation is CASSIGNQPQHL.

The chain employs TRBV7-9 and TRBJ1-2; maybe TRBD1 (5 bases). V dropped 5 bases and J dropped 6 bases, with 10 bases sitting between them. Germline V gene lookup returns CDR1 SEHNR and CDR2 FQNEAQ (reference sequence). The length of the CDR3 is 12 residues. The CDR3 loop is CASSRGHDGYTF. Written as DNA, the CDR3 is TGTGCCAGCAGCCGAGGACACGATGGCTACACCTTC.

The V and J genes are TRBV5-4 and TRBJ2-3; 10 bases line up with TRBD2. There are 15 residues in the CDR3. In germline, CDR1 is SGHNT, CDR2 YYREEE (reference sequence). The junction had 3 bases not matched to a gene; V was cut back by 0 bases and J by 5 bases. The chain's CDR3 is CASSLVGLARDTQYF. In nucleotides, the CDR3 is TGTGCCAGCAGCTTGGTGGGACTAGCGAGAGATACGCAGTATTTT.

The V and J genes are TRBV9 and TRBJ2-3, with D perhaps TRBD1 or TRBD2 (6 bases each). Deletions cut 4 bases from V and 4 bases from J, with 16 bases between. Germline V gene data show CDR1 as SGDLS and CDR2 as YYNGEE. CDR3 length: 15 residues. This chain's CDR3 is CASSTNLGGADTQYF. Here the CDR3 DNA reads TGTGCCAGCAGCACGAACTTGGGGGGCGCAGATACGCAGTATTTT.

The chain has TRBV1 and TRBJ2-7; the D call in the table, TRBD2, was not verified against the DNA. TRBV1 is a documented pseudogene. The CDR3 covers 16 residues. The CDR3 loop is CTSSQDRTKGAYEQYF. Here the CDR3 DNA reads TGCACCAGCAGCCAAGATAGAACCAAGGGAGCCTACGAGCAGTACTTC.